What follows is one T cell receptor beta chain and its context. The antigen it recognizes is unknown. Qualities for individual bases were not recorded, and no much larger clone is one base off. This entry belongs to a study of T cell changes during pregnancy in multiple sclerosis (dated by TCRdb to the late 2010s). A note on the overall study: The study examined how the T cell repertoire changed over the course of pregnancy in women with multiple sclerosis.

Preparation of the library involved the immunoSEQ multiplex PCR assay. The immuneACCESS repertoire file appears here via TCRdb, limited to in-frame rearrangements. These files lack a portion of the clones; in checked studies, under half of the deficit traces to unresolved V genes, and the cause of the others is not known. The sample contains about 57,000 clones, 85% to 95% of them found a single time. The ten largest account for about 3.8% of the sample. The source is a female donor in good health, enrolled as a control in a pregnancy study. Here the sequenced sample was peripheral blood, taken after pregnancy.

This receptor carries the CDR3 CASSKERTSGKETQYF. The nucleotide sequence reads as follows: TGTGCCAGCAGCAAAGAGAGGACTAGCGGGAAAGAGACCCAGTACTTC. The rearranged segments are TRBV21-1 and TRBJ2-5; the table gives TRBD2 as D, unverified against the DNA. TRBV21-1 is a pseudogene segment. Its CDR3 holds 16 amino acids, cysteine through phenylalanine. The read is trimmed to its CDR3 DNA, 48 bases read in frame from base 1.